These 26 T cell receptor beta chains came from one sample sequenced in a study of T cells in Graves' hyperthyroidism and ophthalmopathy. TCR beta CDR3 regions were amplified from RNA. The HTBI set primed first-round TCR CDR3 RT-PCR. TCRdb processed the multiplex PCR reads anew with MiXCR; each CDR3 protein has one entry. This repertoire shows 250,000 to 300,000 distinct CDR3 sequences, 17% found once; its top ten account for about 50%. Specimen: blood. The receptors derive from a woman in her sixties with Graves' ophthalmopathy.

V and J are TRBV4-3 and TRBJ2-3; D uncertain. The CDR3 has 16 amino acids. The germline V and J ends were trimmed by 0 bases and 4 bases, with 14 bases remaining between them. Per the germline V gene, CDR1 is LGHNA and CDR2 is YSLEER. CDR3 coding DNA: TGCGCCAGCAGCCAAGATTCATGGGCCGAGGCAGATACGCAGTATTTT. It specifies CASSQDSWAEADTQYF.

The V call is TRBV6-2 or TRBV6-3, the J call TRBJ2-7; D call uncertain. Germline CDR1 is MNHEY and CDR2 is SVGEGT. V was clipped by 5 bases and J by 4 bases, with 15 bases between them. The CDR3 contains 14 residues. CDR3 DNA: TGTGCCAGCAGTCCGTTGGGCAGAAATTACGAGCAGTACTTC. Its translation: CASSPLGRNYEQYF.

This clonotype occurred a few times. CDR3 sequence (DNA): TGTGCCAGCAGCTTAGTCTCGGCCTACGAGCAGTACTTC. This codes for CASSLVSAYEQYF. The chain links TRBV13 to TRBJ2-7; D unclear. CDR3 size: 13 residues. Germline V gene lookup returns CDR1 PRHDT and CDR2 FYEKMQ (reference sequence). The germline V and J ends were trimmed by 1 base and 2 bases, with 6 bases remaining between them.

This clonotype was recorded at least ten times. The V and J genes are TRBV3-1 and TRBJ2-7; 8 positions agree with TRBD1. Germline V CDR1 and CDR2: LGHDT, YNNKEL (reference sequence). The V and J ends lost 2 bases and 5 bases, in that order; junction bases with no gene match: 2. This CDR3 is built from 13 residues. In DNA form, the CDR3 reads TGTGCCAGCAGCCAATACAGGGGGAACGAGCAGTACTTC. Its translation is CASSQYRGNEQYF.

This clonotype was seen a few times. The V gene is TRBV27, the J gene TRBJ2-4; the D call may be TRBD1 or TRBD2 (5 bases each). CDR1 and CDR2 (germline): MNHEY, SMNVEV (reference sequence). The V and J ends lost 2 bases and 0 bases respectively, with 8 bases between them. CDR3 size: 15 residues. As DNA, the CDR3 is TGTGCCAGCAGTTTAGAGGGGCTAGCCAAAAACATTCAGTACTTC. The encoded protein is CASSLEGLAKNIQYF.

The table lists this clonotype with many counts. The rearrangement uses TRBV6-6 and TRBJ1-1; TRBD1 aligns across 8 bases. The CDR3 is made up of 15 amino acids. J gave up 1 base and V 0 bases, and 1 base lay outside the gene matches. Germline CDR1 is MNHNY and CDR2 is SVGAGI (reference sequence). DNA for the CDR3: TGTGCCAGCAGTTACTCCGGACAGGGGAACACTGAAGCTTTCTTT. Amino acid sequence: CASSYSGQGNTEAFF.

This clonotype has at least ten counts. The V call is TRBV12-3 or TRBV12-4, the J call TRBJ2-7; the D is unclear. The CDR3 has 13 residues. V lost 5 bases to trimming and J lost 1 base, with 9 bases between them. CDR3 loop: CASSAVSSYEQYF. CDR3 nucleotides: TGTGCCAGCAGTGCAGTTTCATCCTACGAGCAGTACTTC.

This clonotype was seen repeatedly, ten times or more. For the CDR3, the DNA is TGTGCCAGCAGCTTGGACAGGACGGGCTACACCTTC. Protein product: CASSLDRTGYTF. The V and J genes are TRBV7-2 and TRBJ1-2; TRBD1 matches 7 bases. The CDR3 has 12 residues. The germline gives CDR1 SGHTA, CDR2 FQGNSA. The V and J ends lost 3 bases and 8 bases, in that order; junction bases with no gene match: 3.

This clonotype was recorded at least ten times. This rearrangement joins TRBV7-8 to TRBJ2-7; D ambiguous. Trimming cost V 1 base and J 2 bases, with 9 bases left between them. The CDR3 is made up of 14 amino acids. Germline CDR1 SGHVS, CDR2 FQNEAQ. The CDR3 sequence is CASSLEVSTYEQYF. Written as DNA, the CDR3 is TGTGCCAGCAGCTTAGAAGTCAGCACCTACGAGCAGTACTTC.

This clonotype was seen many times. The J gene is TRBJ1-1, the V gene TRBV19; D uncertain. CDR3 length equals 14 residues. CDR1 and CDR2 (germline): LNHDA, SQIVND (reference sequence). Trimming took off 5 bases at V and 4 bases at J, with 14 bases between the two ends. In nucleotides, the CDR3 is TGTGCCAGTAGTCCGGCCGGGGAGAGCACTGAAGCTTTCTTT. Translation gives CASSPAGESTEAFF.

This clonotype was seen repeatedly, ten times or more. This chain links TRBV15 with TRBJ2-7, with D maybe TRBD1 (6 bases). Trimming left V 6 bases short and J 3 bases short, with 12 bases between. The CDR3 sequence is 13 residues long. Germline CDR1 LNHNV, CDR2 YYDKDF (reference sequence). The CDR3: CATSTGTFYEQYF. CDR3 nucleotides: TGTGCCACCAGTACCGGGACATTCTACGAGCAGTACTTC.

This clonotype was seen ten or more times. The chain recombines TRBV2 with TRBJ1-5; D not resolved. V was pared by 1 base and J by 0 bases, with 13 bases between. The germline V gene encodes CDR1 SNHLY and CDR2 FYNNEI. There are 17 residues in the CDR3. The CDR3 DNA sequence: TGTGCCAGCAGTGAAGGCCTCAACCCGGATAGCAATCAGCCCCAGCATTTT. Translation gives CASSEGLNPDSNQPQHF.

Points on this clonotype: Possible read error: a much larger clone is one base away. This sequence joins TRBV28 and TRBJ2-7; 7 nucleotides align to TRBD1. The CDR3 is 13 residues long. Germline V gives CDR1 MDHEN, CDR2 SYDVKM. CDR3 sequence (DNA): TGTGCCAGCGGAACAGGGGAGACCTACGGGCAGTACTTC. Its translation: CASGTGETYGQYF.

Ten or more counts support this clonotype. The J gene is TRBJ1-4, the V gene TRBV20-1; the match to TRBD1 covers 9 bases. Per the germline V gene, CDR1 is DFQATT and CDR2 is SNEGSKA (reference sequence). The V gene end was trimmed by 6 bases and the J gene end by 11 bases; junction bases not matched to a gene: 10. The CDR3 sequence is 13 residues long. DNA for the CDR3: TGCAGTGCCGTAAGGGACAGGGCGGTCAAACTGTTTTTT. It translates to CSAVRDRAVKLFF.

The rearrangement joins TRBV6-2 or TRBV6-3 to TRBJ1-2, with a weak D call TRBD1 (5 bases). V was pared by 10 bases and J by 7 bases, with 25 bases between. The CDR3 spans 15 residues. The germline CDR1 and CDR2 sequences are MNHEY and SVGEGT. The chain's CDR3 is CANNLIGTLAGGYTF. As DNA, the CDR3 is TGTGCCAACAACCTAATCGGGACCCTAGCGGGTGGCTACACCTTC.

This sequence joins TRBV7-9 and TRBJ1-4; unclear D gene. This CDR3 is 12 amino acids long. In germline, CDR1 is SEHNR, CDR2 FQNEAQ (reference sequence). V was clipped by 2 bases and J by 8 bases, with 6 bases between them. CDR3 region: CASSLSGEKLFF. The DNA for the CDR3 is TGTGCCAGCAGCTTATCGGGGGAAAAACTGTTTTTT.

This clonotype occurred many times. V gene TRBV28 combines with J gene TRBJ2-6, with 7 bases identical to TRBD2. The trim removed 11 bases at V and 2 bases at J, leaving 6 bases unmatched. The germline gives CDR1 MDHEN, CDR2 SYDVKM. The CDR3 has 14 amino acids. The CDR3: CAVGEGAGANVLTF. The CDR3 DNA follows: TGTGCCGTCGGGGAGGGAGCTGGGGCCAACGTCCTGACTTTC.

The rearrangement links TRBV9 to TRBJ2-5; 7 bases map to TRBD1. V dropped 0 bases and J dropped 4; count of bases not matched to a gene: 9. CDR3 length: 16 amino acids. Germline V gene data show CDR1 as SGDLS and CDR2 as YYNGEE. The CDR3: CASSVATGEWGETQYF. In DNA form, the CDR3 reads TGTGCCAGCAGCGTAGCTACAGGGGAGTGGGGAGAGACCCAGTACTTC.

This clonotype was observed many times. The chain employs TRBV29-1 and TRBJ1-1, with 8 bases fitting TRBD1. V was pared by 5 bases and J by 5 bases, with 10 bases of the junction left unmatched. The germline V gene has CDR1 SQVTM and CDR2 ANQGSEA. The CDR3 sequence is 14 residues long. In DNA form, the CDR3 reads TGCAGCGTTCGGCTTACAGGGGGGGGAACTGAAGCTTTCTTT. It specifies CSVRLTGGGTEAFF.

CDR3 DNA: TGTGCCAGCAGTTCCAATCAGCCCCAGCATTTT. Translating it yields CASSSNQPQHF. This chain links TRBV27 with TRBJ1-5; D ambiguous. The CDR3 runs 11 residues. Germline lookup yields CDR1 MNHEY and CDR2 SMNVEV (reference sequence). Trimming took off 4 bases at V and 3 bases at J, with 1 base between the two ends.

V and J are TRBV5-4 and TRBJ1-1; TRBD1 agrees at 7 bases. Losses at the gene ends were 5 bases for V and 4 bases for J; bases not matched to a gene: 8. This CDR3 has 14 residues. Germline V CDR1 and CDR2: SGHNT, YYREEE (reference sequence). Here the CDR3 reads CASSRDSLGTEAFF. The CDR3 DNA follows: TGTGCCAGCAGTCGGGACAGTTTGGGCACTGAAGCTTTCTTT.

This clonotype was seen many times. The chain joins TRBV28 to TRBJ2-4, with 12 bases matching TRBD1. Germline trimming cut 7 bases from V and 3 bases from J; bases unmatched to any gene: 10. The CDR3 covers 17 residues. Germline values: CDR1 MDHEN, CDR2 SYDVKM. As DNA, the CDR3 is TGTGCCAGCACGGGACAGGGGGCTAAGTGGGGCAAAAACATTCAGTACTTC. Translated, it gives CASTGQGAKWGKNIQYF.

This clonotype occurred many times. The gene calls are TRBV18 and TRBJ2-7; 7 positions match TRBD1. V shed 3 bases, J shed 3 bases, and the junction held 2 bases outside the gene matches. CDR1 and CDR2 (germline): KGHSH, LQKENI. CDR3 length equals 13 residues. CDR3 nucleotides: TGTGCCAGCTCACCGACAGGGATCTACGAGCAGTACTTC. Protein: CASSPTGIYEQYF.

The table lists this clonotype with many counts. The chain joins TRBV11-3 to TRBJ2-1, with unresolved D. The CDR3 extends over 15 amino acids. Per germline, CDR1 SGHNT and CDR2 YENEEA. Trimming took off 1 base at V and 5 bases at J, with 12 bases between the two ends. The DNA for the CDR3 is TGTGCCAGCAGCTTAGTGGCCTCCCATAACAATGAGCAGTTCTTC. It yields the protein CASSLVASHNNEQFF.

This clonotype was counted ten times or more. The chain employs TRBV12-5 and TRBJ1-1, with D perhaps matching TRBD1 (6 bases). In germline, CDR1 is LGHNT, CDR2 FRNRAP. V was trimmed by 7 bases and J by 3 bases, leaving 12 bases between them. The CDR3 runs to 13 residues. CDR3 DNA sequence: TGTGCTAGTGCGACCGCAGGGGACACTGAAGCTTTCTTT. Amino acid sequence: CASATAGDTEAFF.

The J gene is TRBJ1-1, the V gene TRBV7-3, with D unclear. In germline, CDR1 is SGHTA, CDR2 FQGTGA. CDR3 length equals 14 residues. Trimming stripped 5 bases from V and 5 bases from J, with 15 bases between. The CDR3: CASSLGRGSTEAFF. CDR3 coding DNA: TGTGCCAGCAGCCTTGGACGGGGAAGTACTGAAGCTTTCTTT.